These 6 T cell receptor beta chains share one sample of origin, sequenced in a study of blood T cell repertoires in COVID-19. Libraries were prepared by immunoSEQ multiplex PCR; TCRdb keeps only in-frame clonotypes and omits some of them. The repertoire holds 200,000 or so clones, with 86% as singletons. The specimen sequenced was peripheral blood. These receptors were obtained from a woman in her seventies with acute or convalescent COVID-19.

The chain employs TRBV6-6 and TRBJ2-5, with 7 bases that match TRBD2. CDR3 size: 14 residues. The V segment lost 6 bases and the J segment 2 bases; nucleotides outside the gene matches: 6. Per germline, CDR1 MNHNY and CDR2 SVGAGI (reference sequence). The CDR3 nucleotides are TGTGCCAGCAGCCTTACTAGCGTACAAGAGACCCAGTACTTC. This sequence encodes CASSLTSVQETQYF.

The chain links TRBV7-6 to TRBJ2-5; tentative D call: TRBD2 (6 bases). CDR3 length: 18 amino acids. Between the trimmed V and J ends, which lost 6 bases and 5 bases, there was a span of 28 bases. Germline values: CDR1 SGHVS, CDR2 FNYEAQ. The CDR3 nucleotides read TGTGCCAGCAGTCCCGTGCTAGTCGGGAGACCAGTGGAGGAGACCCAGTACTTC. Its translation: CASSPVLVGRPVEETQYF.

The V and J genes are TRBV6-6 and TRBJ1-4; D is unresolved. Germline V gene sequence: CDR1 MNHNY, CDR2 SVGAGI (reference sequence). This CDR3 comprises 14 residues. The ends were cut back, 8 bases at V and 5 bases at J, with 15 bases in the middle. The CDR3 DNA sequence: TGTGCCAGCCGCCCCCGCAGGTTAAATGAAAAACTGTTTTTT. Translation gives CASRPRRLNEKLFF.

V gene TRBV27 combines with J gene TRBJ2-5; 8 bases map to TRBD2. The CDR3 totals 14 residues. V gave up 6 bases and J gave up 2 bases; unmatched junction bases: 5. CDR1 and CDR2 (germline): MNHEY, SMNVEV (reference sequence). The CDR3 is CASSSQREQETQYF. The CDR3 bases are TGTGCCAGCAGCTCGCAGCGGGAGCAAGAGACCCAGTACTTC.

The DNA of the CDR3 is TGTGCCAGCAGTTTGCGAAGGTACAGGAACACTGAAGCTTTCTTT. Translation: CASSLRRYRNTEAFF. The chain recombines TRBV28 with TRBJ1-1; D ambiguous. CDR3 length equals 15 residues. The ends were cut back, 3 bases at V and 1 base at J, with 12 bases in the middle. Per germline, CDR1 MDHEN and CDR2 SYDVKM.

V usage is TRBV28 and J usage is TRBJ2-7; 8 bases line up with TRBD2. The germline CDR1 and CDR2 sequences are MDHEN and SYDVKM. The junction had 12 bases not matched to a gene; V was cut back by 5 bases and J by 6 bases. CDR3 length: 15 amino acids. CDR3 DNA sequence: TGTGCCAGCAGTGGCGCCCGTACCGCGGGAGGCGAGCAGTACTTC. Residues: CASSGARTAGGEQYF.